These T cell receptor beta chains were read from a single sample in a study of spatial heterogeneity in lung cancer. From the 5' RACE reads, TCRdb called clonotypes with MiXCR, one entry per CDR3 protein. The sample contains fewer than 2,500 distinct CDR3 sequences, less than 45% of which appear only once. The specimen comprised lung tumor tissue, sampled at surgery. These receptors were obtained from a male donor with early-stage non-small cell lung cancer. Both conserved end residues are part of each CDR3. D genes are given only for firm matches. A clone size is listed for some rows: how often the clone was seen (once, few, many), or a class if it is expanded.

j_gene | v_gene | abundance | d_gene | CDR3nt | CDR3aa
TRBJ1-2 | TRBV29-1 | few | . | TGCAGCGTGGGGGAGTATGGCTACACCTTC | CSVGEYGYTF
TRBJ2-3 | TRBV7-2 | large | . | TGTGCCAGCAGCTTAACCACCCGTGGTACGCAGTATTTT | CASSLTTRGTQYF
TRBJ2-3 | TRBV5-1 | . | . | TGCGCCAGCAGCCCCGAAAGGACAGATACGCAGTATTTT | CASSPERTDTQYF
TRBJ2-1 | TRBV29-1 | . | . | TGCAGCGCCCGCCACGGCGGGATGGTTCAGTTCTTC | CSARHGGMVQFF
TRBJ2-4 | TRBV5-1 | large | . | TGCGCCAGCAGCTTGACCGGGTTAGCCAAAAACATTCAGTACTTC | CASSLTGLAKNIQYF
TRBJ2-4 | TRBV28 | . | TRBD1 | TGTGCCAGCCGACAGGGCGCCTTAGCCAAAAACATTCAGTACTTC | CASRQGALAKNIQYF
TRBJ2-3 | TRBV7-3 | medium-sized | TRBD2 | TGTGCCAGCAGCGATAGCGGGAGCGTCCCAGATACGCAGTATTTT | CASSDSGSVPDTQYF
TRBJ2-7 | TRBV20-1 | . | . | TGCAGTGCTAGGGGTCTAAGCTCCTACGAGCAGTACTTC | CSARGLSSYEQYF
TRBJ2-7 | TRBV29-1 | . | . | TGCAGCGTTGAAGACAGACTTGGGACCTACGAGCAGTACTTC | CSVEDRLGTYEQYF
TRBJ2-7 | TRBV18 | medium-sized | TRBD1 | TGTGCCAGCTCACCGGGACAGGGGACCTACGAGCAGTACTTC | CASSPGQGTYEQYF
TRBJ2-7 | TRBV5-6 | once | . | TGTGCCAGCAGCTTGGAGGACAGTTCCTACGAGCAGTACTTC | CASSLEDSSYEQYF
TRBJ1-1 | TRBV12-3/TRBV12-4 | . | . | TGTGCCAGCAGTTGGACAGAATCGAACACTGAAGCTTTCTTT | CASSWTESNTEAFF
TRBJ1-6 | TRBV7-2 | medium-sized | . | TGTGCCAGCACCCCCCTACATGTCGGTTCACCCCTCCACTTT | CASTPLHVGSPLHF
TRBJ2-1 | TRBV5-1 | . | . | TGCGCCAGCAGCCGGGACTCCCTCCAGAGGCGGTTCTTC | CASSRDSLQRRFF
TRBJ2-7 | TRBV6-1 | medium-sized | . | TGTGCCAGCACGTACGCCCTCACCTACGAGCAGTACTTC | CASTYALTYEQYF
TRBJ2-7 | TRBV14 | medium-sized | . | TGTGCCAGCAGCTACTCCCACTTACGCGAGCAGTACTTC | CASSYSHLREQYF
TRBJ1-3 | TRBV20-1 | . | . | TGCAGTGTTCACCTACCGGGACACAGCTCTGGAAACACCATATATTTT | CSVHLPGHSSGNTIYF
TRBJ2-3 | TRBV10-3 | few | TRBD1 | TGTGCCATCAACCGACAGGGCGACACAGATACGCAGTATTTT | CAINRQGDTDTQYF
TRBJ1-6 | TRBV14 | . | . | TGTGCCACCCAAGAGTCGAATCATTCACCCCTCCACTTT | CATQESNHSPLHF
TRBJ2-7 | TRBV27 | . | . | TGTGCCAGCAGTTTTGGGGGGAGCTCCTACGAGCAGTACTTC | CASSFGGSSYEQYF
TRBJ2-7 | TRBV12-3/TRBV12-4 | . | . | TGTGCCAGCAGTTTGAGCTCAGGGGACGAGCAGTACTTC | CASSLSSGDEQYF
TRBJ2-7 | TRBV6-5 | large | . | TGTGCCAGCAGCCCGCGGGAAGGACGGGGGAAGTACTTC | CASSPREGRGKYF
TRBJ2-7 | TRBV20-1 | . | TRBD2 | TGCAGTGCCAGACAATCCAGAGGACTAGCGGGGGACGAGCAGTACTTC | CSARQSRGLAGDEQYF
TRBJ2-5 | TRBV7-2 | . | TRBD2 | TGTGCCAGCAGCACGGGGGGGGGCCAAGAGACCCAGTACTTC | CASSTGGGQETQYF
TRBJ2-7 | TRBV27 | medium-sized | . | TGTGCCAGCAGCCGGGGGGGACAGAAAAGCTACGAGCAGTACTTC | CASSRGGQKSYEQYF
TRBJ1-5 | TRBV28 | . | . | TGTGCCAGCAGTTTCGGACTGGGGAATCAGCCCCAGCATTTT | CASSFGLGNQPQHF
TRBJ2-5 | TRBV5-1 | . | . | TGCGCCAGCAGCTTCAAGGGTCGGCAAGAGACCCAGTACTTC | CASSFKGRQETQYF
TRBJ2-7 | TRBV12-3/TRBV12-4 | . | . | TGTGCCAGCAGCACGGACTTCTACGAGCAGTACTTC | CASSTDFYEQYF
TRBJ2-7 | TRBV23-1 | many | TRBD1 | TGCGCCAGCAGTCAATCGCAGGGGACAGCGGCTTCCTACGAGCAGTACTTC | CASSQSQGTAASYEQYF
TRBJ2-5 | TRBV29-1 | . | . | TGCAGCGTCGAACGAGAACTAGATTTTCAAGAGACCCAGTACTTC | CSVERELDFQETQYF
TRBJ2-7 | TRBV28 | few | . | TGTGCCAGCAGTTCAAGACCGGCCGAGCAGTACTTC | CASSSRPAEQYF
TRBJ2-3 | TRBV7-9 | . | . | TGTGCCAGCAGCCCAGTAGGAAGCCTGGCTCTTGGTACGCAGTATTTT | CASSPVGSLALGTQYF
TRBJ2-1 | TRBV10-3 | . | . | TGTGCCATCAGTGATCTGGCGGGATACAATGAGCAGTTCTTC | CAISDLAGYNEQFF
TRBJ2-7 | TRBV12-3/TRBV12-4 | large | . | TGTGCCAGCAGTCCGACTCGGAGTTACCGCTACGAGCAGTACTTC | CASSPTRSYRYEQYF
TRBJ2-2 | TRBV12-3/TRBV12-4 | . | TRBD2 | TGTGCCAGCAGTACCGGGACTAGCGGGAGGGCCGGGGAGCTGTTTTTT | CASSTGTSGRAGELFF
TRBJ2-1 | TRBV7-2 | many | . | TGTGCCAGCAGCCCGCAGGAGAATGAGCAGTTCTTC | CASSPQENEQFF
TRBJ1-1 | TRBV28 | . | TRBD1 | TGTGCCAGCAGTTCGGACAGGGACAACACTGAAGCTTTCTTT | CASSSDRDNTEAFF
TRBJ2-5 | TRBV4-2 | medium-sized | . | TGTGCCAGCAGCCAAGTAATCGACGGAGGACAAGAGACCCAGTACTTC | CASSQVIDGGQETQYF
TRBJ1-5 | TRBV7-7 | few | . | TGTGCCAGCAGCTTGGGGAGCGGGCAGCCCCAGCATTTT | CASSLGSGQPQHF
TRBJ2-5 | TRBV5-1 | medium-sized | TRBD2 | TGCGCCAGCAGCTCAGAACCAGGACTAGCGGCCCAGTACTTC | CASSSEPGLAAQYF
TRBJ1-5 | TRBV12-3/TRBV12-4 | medium-sized | . | TGTGCCAGCAGTCCCCAACTACGTCAGCCCCAGCATTTT | CASSPQLRQPQHF
TRBJ2-1 | TRBV20-1 | medium-sized | TRBD2 | TGCAGTGCTAGGCTAGCGGGATTACCTCAAGATGAGCAGTTCTTC | CSARLAGLPQDEQFF
TRBJ2-7 | TRBV5-1 | . | . | TGCGCCAGCAGCTATAGCGGCTCCTACGAGCAGTACTTC | CASSYSGSYEQYF
TRBJ2-7 | TRBV28 | . | . | TGTGCCAGCAGTTTCCGGGACCCAATCTTC | CASSFRDPIF
TRBJ2-5 | TRBV5-1 | many | . | TGCGCCAGCAGCTTCGGACAGTCACGGACCCAGTACTTC | CASSFGQSRTQYF
TRBJ2-1 | TRBV7-2 | . | . | TGTGCCAGCACCCCTATGTCCGGATACAATGAGCAGTTCTTC | CASTPMSGYNEQFF
TRBJ2-2 | TRBV20-1 | few | TRBD1 | TGCAGTGCGCGGACAGGGGGCAATGCCGGGGAGCTGTTTTTT | CSARTGGNAGELFF